Included here is one TCR beta chain sequence, with context. Its antigen has not been determined. The record has no base qualities; no much larger clone is one base away. The data were taken from a study of blood T cell repertoires in COVID-19 (dated by TCRdb to the early 2020s). Context from the whole study: The collaborator samples originated in the United States, Italy and Spain and spanned the acute and convalescent phases of COVID-19. The material from the prospective study consisted of cDNA or gDNA derived from T cells, B-cell-depleted T cells, or PBMCs. The repertoires were released in a freely available public database meant as a resource for research on the immune response to SARS-CoV-2. Where available, HLA class I and class II types were taken from metadata supplied by the sample provider and were not determined by assay-based typing. Samples came from the ongoing ImmuneRACE study (first 160 participants) plus 1,254 subjects from 6 global collaborators. The dataset comprised deeply sampled blood TCRbeta repertoires from subjects exposed to, actively infected with, or recovered from COVID-19. A de-identified subject ID, COVID-19 status, age in years and sex were almost always included in the sample metadata. Study-level results and caveats: How much clinical and demographic metadata was included differed by source and by participant, and the metadata was provided uncurated.

Based on the germline V gene, the CDR1 and CDR2 sequences are MDHEN and SYDVKM. Trimming at the junction amounts to 4 bases on V and 4 bases on J, and the germline ends lie 19 bases apart. The CDR3 runs 17 residues from the cysteine to the phenylalanine. The DNA shown is the 51-base CDR3, in frame from base 1. Whole blood was collected in K2EDTA tubes by collaborating institutions according to the institutions' own protocols. For TCRbeta analysis, collaborators shipped samples as frozen whole blood, isolated PBMCs, or DNA extracted from either of those sample types. TCRbeta CDR3 regions were amplified from genomic DNA using the immunoSEQ Assay, a bias-controlled multiplex PCR. On the authors' methods: The number of nucleated cells in each sample was estimated from the amplification of reference gene primers within the assay. To quantify the absolute abundance of each unique TCRbeta CDR3 rearrangement, sequence reads were collapsed and filtered. Productive Simpson clonality was computed per sample as the square root of Simpson's diversity index over productive rearrangements. The source is immuneACCESS, and TCRdb retained only in-frame sequences with V and J called. Part of the clones is not carried over; for the studies checked, unresolved V genes explain less than half of this, and the remainder is unexplained. For V, J and clone size, that table is used; D and trimming come from the DNA. In this sample the table shows under 150,000 clones, roughly 80% of which occur a single time. Clones ranked in the top ten supply roughly 8.7% of the sample.

The sequence was collected from a man aged 50 or older with active or convalescent COVID-19. Sequenced sample: peripheral blood. The V gene is TRBV28 and the J gene is TRBJ1-4; TRBD1 is a weak D gene call, 5 bases matching. The nucleotide sequence reads TGTGCCAGCAGTTCCTTTTTTCGACAGTCCCATAATGAAAAACTGTTTTTT. Its protein is CASSSFFRQSHNEKLFF.